One and the same sample provided the 6 T cell receptor beta chains below, sequenced in a study of blood T cell repertoires in COVID-19. Profiled with immunoSEQ multiplex PCR; TCRdb holds only in-frame clones, not every one. The data show about 310,000 clones, with 85% to 90% seen just once and over 1% held by the top ten. Sequencing used peripheral blood. All receptors come from a man in his 70s with acute or convalescent COVID-19.

The rearrangement uses TRBV5-4 and TRBJ1-2; 9 bases fit TRBD1. This CDR3 region has 15 residues. CDR1 is SGHNT and CDR2 is YYREEE in the germline V gene (reference sequence). The J segment lost 1 base and the V segment lost 3 bases, leaving 4 bases of the junction unmatched. The CDR3, as DNA: TGTGCCAGCAGCTCGGGGACAGGGAATAACTATGGCTACACCTTC. This sequence encodes CASSSGTGNNYGYTF.

Only one count was recorded for this clone. The chain uses TRBV24-1 and TRBJ2-1, with 8 bases that match TRBD1. The CDR3 length is 15 residues. In germline, CDR1 is KGHDR, CDR2 SFDVKD. J lost 2 bases, V lost 5 bases, and 4 bases had no gene match. CDR3 residues: CATSATGGPYNEQFF. In DNA, the CDR3 is TGTGCCACCAGTGCAACAGGGGGGCCCTACAATGAGCAGTTCTTC.

This chain uses TRBV6-1 with TRBJ1-5; D ambiguous. The germline V gene has CDR1 MNHNS and CDR2 SASEGT. Trimming left V 0 bases short and J 5 bases short, with 11 bases between. The CDR3 length is 15 residues. DNA for the CDR3: TGTGCCAGCAGTGAAGCGGGCGGGTTCGATCAGCCCCAGCATTTT. Its protein is CASSEAGGFDQPQHF.

The V call is TRBV5-1, the J call TRBJ2-1; 11 positions agree with TRBD1. The V and J ends lost 2 bases and 7 bases, in that order; junction bases with no gene match: 2. This CDR3 is 14 amino acids long. Germline V lookup: CDR1 SGHRS, CDR2 YFSETQ. The chain's CDR3 is CASSFGQGANEQFF. Written as DNA, the CDR3 is TGCGCCAGCAGCTTTGGACAGGGGGCGAATGAGCAGTTCTTC.

There are a few counts of this clone. This chain links TRBV5-6 with TRBJ2-7; D uncertain. Germline values: CDR1 SGHDT, CDR2 YYEEEE. V lost 1 base to trimming and J lost 3 bases, with 5 bases between them. The CDR3 runs to 12 residues. CDR3 coding DNA: TGTGCCAGCAGCTTGTCTAACTACGAGCAGTACTTC. Translation gives CASSLSNYEQYF.

The V and J genes are TRBV5-4 and TRBJ1-2, with D perhaps matching TRBD1 (5 bases). Trimming took off 4 bases at V and 8 bases at J, with 12 bases between the two ends. This CDR3 is 12 amino acids long. Germline values: CDR1 SGHNT, CDR2 YYREEE (reference sequence). This CDR3 reads CASSRRGYGYTF. In DNA form, the CDR3 reads TGTGCCAGCAGCCGACGGGGGTACGGCTACACCTTC.